This is a list of T cell receptor beta chains from one sample in a study of control samples from healthy donors and cancer patients. Using immunoSEQ multiplex PCR, the repertoire was profiled, and TCRdb retains in-frame clones only, with some absent. The sample has roughly 130,000 clones; under 95% are singletons. Source material: blood. The receptors were gathered from a man aged 18-30 years in good health. Both conserved end residues are part of each CDR3. D genes are given only for firm matches. For some rows the clone size is stated as once, few or many, or as a class when expanded; others skip it.

J: TRBJ1-1
D: TRBD1
size: NA
V: TRBV7-9
DNA: TGTGCCAGCAGCTCAGGTAGGGGGCTCATGAACACTGAAGCTTTCTTT
CDR3: CASSSGRGLMNTEAFF

J: TRBJ2-7
D: TRBD2
size: few
V: TRBV10-1
DNA: TGCGCCAGCAGTGAGTCTATTAGCGGGGGCTACGAGCAGTACTTC
CDR3: CASSESISGGYEQYF

J: TRBJ1-3
D: NA
size: NA
V: TRBV10-3
DNA: TGTGCCATCAGTGCAACCTACTCTGGAAACACCATATATTTT
CDR3: CAISATYSGNTIYF

J: TRBJ1-1
D: NA
size: NA
V: TRBV5-1
DNA: TGCGCCAGCCAAGCGGGCAAGGGGTCTGAAGCTTTCTTT
CDR3: CASQAGKGSEAFF

J: TRBJ1-5
D: NA
size: NA
V: TRBV2
DNA: TGTGCCAGCAGTGTCGGGGTTAATCAGCCCCAGCATTTT
CDR3: CASSVGVNQPQHF

J: TRBJ2-1
D: NA
size: NA
V: TRBV30
DNA: TGTGCCTGGAACTCAGGGGTTGGACACAATGAGCAGTTCTTC
CDR3: CAWNSGVGHNEQFF

J: TRBJ2-2
D: NA
size: NA
V: TRBV7-3
DNA: TGTGCCAGCAGCCCTGGACAGAACACCGGGGAGCTGTTTTTT
CDR3: CASSPGQNTGELFF

J: TRBJ1-2
D: NA
size: NA
V: TRBV12-3/TRBV12-4
DNA: TGTGCCAGCAGTCCCCTAGGGATCTATGGCTACACCTTC
CDR3: CASSPLGIYGYTF

J: TRBJ1-2
D: NA
size: NA
V: TRBV6-2/TRBV6-3
DNA: TGTGCCAGCAGTTACCAGGGTATCTATGGCTACACCTTC
CDR3: CASSYQGIYGYTF

J: TRBJ1-1
D: NA
size: once
V: TRBV5-1
DNA: TGCGCCAGCAGCTTGGATGCAGGATACACTGAAGCTTTCTTT
CDR3: CASSLDAGYTEAFF

J: TRBJ1-1
D: NA
size: NA
V: TRBV5-1
DNA: TGCGCCAGCGAACGAGGGGGAGGTATCACTGAAGCTTTCTTT
CDR3: CASERGGGITEAFF

J: TRBJ1-5
D: NA
size: NA
V: TRBV6-5
DNA: TGTGCCAGCAGTTACACTGCCGGGGGGGGCCAGCCCCAGCATTTT
CDR3: CASSYTAGGGQPQHF

J: TRBJ2-7
D: NA
size: NA
V: TRBV14
DNA: TGTGCCAGCAGCCAAGAAGAGGCCAGCTCCTACGAGCAGTACTTC
CDR3: CASSQEEASSYEQYF

J: TRBJ1-1
D: TRBD1
size: NA
V: TRBV7-9
DNA: TGTGCCAGCAGCCCGCGGACAGGAGTCACTGAAGCTTTCTTT
CDR3: CASSPRTGVTEAFF

J: TRBJ2-1
D: NA
size: NA
V: TRBV6-5
DNA: TGTGCCAGCAGGGAGTGGGTGGCTGCTGAGCAGTTCTTC
CDR3: CASREWVAAEQFF

J: TRBJ1-5
D: NA
size: NA
V: TRBV11-2
DNA: TGTGCCAGCAGCTACACACGGGATCAGCCCCAGCATTTT
CDR3: CASSYTRDQPQHF

J: TRBJ1-6
D: NA
size: NA
V: TRBV10-3
DNA: TGTGCCATCAGTCCCAGACAGGTGGGTTCACCCCTCCACTTT
CDR3: CAISPRQVGSPLHF

J: TRBJ2-3
D: TRBD2
size: NA
V: TRBV7-2
DNA: TGTGCCAGCAGCTTTCGAAGACTAGCGGGGGCTCCCGTAGATACGCAGTATTTT
CDR3: CASSFRRLAGAPVDTQYF

J: TRBJ2-5
D: NA
size: NA
V: TRBV30
DNA: TGTGCCTGGAGTGTTTTGGAGACCCAGTACTTC
CDR3: CAWSVLETQYF

J: TRBJ1-1
D: NA
size: NA
V: TRBV4-1
DNA: TGCGCCAGCAGCCAAAGAGTGGCTTTCATGAACACTGAAGCTTTCTTT
CDR3: CASSQRVAFMNTEAFF

J: TRBJ2-3
D: TRBD2
size: NA
V: TRBV3-1/TRBV3-2
DNA: TGTGCCAGCAGCCGTTCGGGACTAGCGGGGACAGATACGCAGTATTTT
CDR3: CASSRSGLAGTDTQYF

J: TRBJ2-3
D: NA
size: NA
V: TRBV6-6
DNA: TGTGCCAGCGGTATCTTGGAGGCAGATACGCAGTATTTT
CDR3: CASGILEADTQYF

J: TRBJ1-6
D: NA
size: NA
V: TRBV30
DNA: TGTGCCTGGAGTGTTGGGGGGGGTTCACCCCTCCACTTT
CDR3: CAWSVGGGSPLHF

J: TRBJ2-4
D: TRBD1
size: once
V: TRBV5-4
DNA: TGTGCCAGCAGCTTACTTGACAGGGGCCACATTCAGTACTTC
CDR3: CASSLLDRGHIQYF

J: TRBJ2-7
D: NA
size: NA
V: TRBV7-9
DNA: TGTGCCAGCAGCTTAGTAGACGAGCAGTACTTC
CDR3: CASSLVDEQYF

J: TRBJ2-1
D: NA
size: NA
V: TRBV11-3
DNA: TGTGCCAGCAGCTTCGCCGGGACAAGGGATGAGCAGTTCTTC
CDR3: CASSFAGTRDEQFF

J: TRBJ1-4
D: TRBD1
size: NA
V: TRBV5-6
DNA: TGTGCCAGCAGCGCCGATGGGACAGTCGATTCGAGGGGAAAACTGTTTTTT
CDR3: CASSADGTVDSRGKLFF

J: TRBJ1-4
D: NA
size: NA
V: TRBV5-8
DNA: TGTGCCAGCAGCCCCGACGGCAGCGCAACTAATGAAAAACTGTTTTTT
CDR3: CASSPDGSATNEKLFF

J: TRBJ1-1
D: NA
size: NA
V: TRBV7-9
DNA: TGTGCCAGCAGCTTAAGGGCAGGGGCGGGCGAAGCTTTCTTT
CDR3: CASSLRAGAGEAFF

J: TRBJ1-1
D: TRBD1
size: NA
V: TRBV5-1
DNA: TGCGCCAGCAGCGAAGGTCCCGGGACAGGGCCCAGCACTGAAGCTTTCTTT
CDR3: CASSEGPGTGPSTEAFF

J: TRBJ2-7
D: NA
size: NA
V: TRBV15
DNA: TGTGCCACCAGCAGAGATCACAGTCTCTCCGAGCAGTACTTC
CDR3: CATSRDHSLSEQYF

J: TRBJ1-2
D: NA
size: NA
V: TRBV19
DNA: TGTGCCAGTAGTCCCTACAGTCGGAACTATGGCTACACCTTC
CDR3: CASSPYSRNYGYTF

J: TRBJ1-5
D: TRBD1
size: few
V: TRBV6-5
DNA: TGTGCCAGCAGAATGGGACAGAGCAATCAGCCCCAGCATTTT
CDR3: CASRMGQSNQPQHF

J: TRBJ1-5
D: NA
size: NA
V: TRBV29-1
DNA: TGCAGCGTGGGGGGAGAAGCTCAGCCCCAGCATTTT
CDR3: CSVGGEAQPQHF

J: TRBJ1-2
D: NA
size: NA
V: TRBV19
DNA: TGTGCCAGTAGTATTACCTTAGAAAACTATGGCTACACCTTC
CDR3: CASSITLENYGYTF

J: TRBJ1-2
D: TRBD1
size: NA
V: TRBV6-5
DNA: TGTGCCAGCAGGCGAGGACAGGACTATGGCTACACCTTC
CDR3: CASRRGQDYGYTF

J: TRBJ1-5
D: TRBD1
size: NA
V: TRBV11-2
DNA: TGTGCCAGCAGCTTCGGGGGACAGAACAATCAGCCCCAGCATTTT
CDR3: CASSFGGQNNQPQHF

J: TRBJ2-1
D: TRBD2
size: NA
V: TRBV7-9
DNA: TGTGCTAGCAGCTTATCTCTAGCGGGCTCCTACAATGAGCAGTTCTTC
CDR3: CASSLSLAGSYNEQFF